This T cell receptor (beta chain) derives from a study of post-analysis software for immune sequencing data. Study results and limitations: A few TRBV segments, TRBV5-6, TRBV5-1 and TRBV20-1 among them, were found more frequent in patients than controls.

The CDR3 sequence is 17 residues long. V was pared by 0 bases and J by 0 bases, with 16 bases between. From germline, CDR1 is SGHRS and CDR2 YFSETQ. As regards this clonotype: Its specificity is unknown.

cDNA libraries of TCR beta carried unique molecular identifiers. TCRdb re-derived calls from the PCR reads in MiXCR, one entry per CDR3 protein. The table has 400,000 to 500,000 distinct CDR3 sequences, 35% to 45% seen once; the top ten hold 6% to 9%. The sample taken for sequencing was blood. The source of this sequence is a girl aged 2-10 years with multiple sclerosis. J is TRBJ2-7 and V is TRBV5-1; possible D gene TRBD1, 5 bases. This CDR3 is CASSLATGWGSSYEQYF. CDR3 DNA: TGCGCCAGCAGCTTGGCCACAGGTTGGGGCAGCTCCTACGAGCAGTACTTC.